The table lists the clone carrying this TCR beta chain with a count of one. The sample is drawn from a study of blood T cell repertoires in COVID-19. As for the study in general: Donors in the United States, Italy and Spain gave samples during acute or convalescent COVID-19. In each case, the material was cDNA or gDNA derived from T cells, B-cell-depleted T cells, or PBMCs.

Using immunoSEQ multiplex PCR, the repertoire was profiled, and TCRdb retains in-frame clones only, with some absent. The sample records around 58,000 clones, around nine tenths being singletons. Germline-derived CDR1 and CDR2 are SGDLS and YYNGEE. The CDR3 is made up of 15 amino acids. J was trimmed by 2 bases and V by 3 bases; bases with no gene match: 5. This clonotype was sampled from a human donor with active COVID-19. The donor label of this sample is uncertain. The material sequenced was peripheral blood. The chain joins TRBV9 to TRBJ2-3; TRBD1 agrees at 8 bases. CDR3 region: CASSARTGITDTQYF. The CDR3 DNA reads TGTGCCAGCAGCGCCCGGACAGGGATCACAGATACGCAGTATTTT.